Listed here are 21 T cell receptor beta chains from one sample, sequenced in a study of shared clonotypes between healthy human individuals. Repertoires were generated with immunoSEQ multiplex PCR, while TCRdb's copy carries only in-frame clones and drops some. The sample lists 2 million to 2.5 million clones, roughly 93% occurring once. Specimen: naive CD4+ T cells from PBMCs. Subset specified: CD45RA+ positively selected. These TCRs come from a man younger than 35 in good health. Some clones in this sample may be carry-over from other donors' samples.

The rearrangement joins TRBV28 to TRBJ2-2, with 11 bases fitting TRBD1. Unmatched junction bases numbered 9, after V lost 6 bases and J lost 6 bases. Germline values: CDR1 MDHEN, CDR2 SYDVKM. There are 16 residues in the CDR3. In DNA, the CDR3 is TGTGCCAGCAGACACGGACAGGGGGCGCCGTCCGGGGAGCTGTTTTTT. Protein sequence: CASRHGQGAPSGELFF.

The chain couples TRBV6-5 to TRBJ2-1; perhaps TRBD2 as D (5 bases). The V end lost 5 bases, the J end lost 5 bases, and 13 bases lay between the germline ends. This CDR3 is 14 amino acids long. The germline CDR1 and CDR2 sequences are MNHEY and SVGAGI. CDR3 coding DNA: TGTGCCAGCAGTCAACAAGGACTCCACAATGAGCAGTTCTTC. Protein product: CASSQQGLHNEQFF.

J is TRBJ1-1 and V is TRBV29-1, with 11 bases identical to TRBD1. Germline V gene lookup returns CDR1 SQVTM and CDR2 ANQGSEA. Trimming took 4 bases from V and 1 from J; bases not matched to a gene: 2. The CDR3 is 14 residues long. The CDR3 DNA reads as TGCAGCGTTGGGACAGGGGGCGCGAACACTGAAGCTTTCTTT. It encodes CSVGTGGANTEAFF.

The chain recombines TRBV4-2 with TRBJ2-2, with TRBD2 matching 9 bases. The CDR3 totals 17 residues. V was pared by 2 bases and J by 0 bases, with 4 bases of the junction left unmatched. Germline V gene sequence: CDR1 LGHNA, CDR2 YNFKEQ. The CDR3 loop reads CASSQRAGGTNTGELFF. Written as DNA, the CDR3 is TGTGCCAGCAGCCAAAGAGCGGGAGGTACGAACACCGGGGAGCTGTTTTTT.

In its sample, this clone was seen once. The rearrangement joins TRBV5-4 to TRBJ1-4; TRBD1 agrees at 10 bases. Germline assignment: CDR1 SGHNT and CDR2 YYREEE (reference sequence). V gave up 4 bases and J gave up 7 bases; unmatched junction bases: 7. The CDR3 totals 15 residues. The CDR3 DNA follows: TGTGCCAGCAGCCCTAGGACAGGGGGAAGTGAAAAACTGTTTTTT. This encodes CASSPRTGGSEKLFF. Drawing the rest from reference TRBV5-4 and TRBJ1-4, the complete variable domain is ETGVTQSPTHLIKTRGQQVTLRCSSQSGHNTVSWYQQALGQGPQFIFQYYREEENGRGNFPPRFSGLQFPNYSSELNVNALELDDSALYLCASSPRTGGSEKLFFGSGTQLSVL.

The genes are TRBV19 and TRBJ1-2; D is uncertain. CDR1 is LNHDA, CDR2 SQIVND, per germline (reference sequence). The CDR3 length is 14 residues. V lost 5 bases and J lost 3, with 13 bases in between. The CDR3 loop reads CASSQNRVDYGYTF. The CDR3 DNA is TGTGCCAGTAGTCAGAATAGGGTGGACTATGGCTACACCTTC.

The genes are TRBV14 and TRBJ1-5, with D unresolved. V gave up 1 base and J gave up 6 bases, with 10 bases separating them. The CDR3 runs 14 residues. The V gene's germline CDR1 is SGHDN and CDR2 FVKESK. The CDR3 coding sequence is TGTGCCAGCAGCCAAGCCGGAATGAGTCAGCCCCAGCATTTT. It is translated as CASSQAGMSQPQHF. The variable domain in full, completed from reference TRBV14 and TRBJ1-5, reads EAGVTQFPSHSVIEKGQTVTLRCDPISGHDNLYWYRRVMGKEIKFLLHFVKESKQDESGMPNNRFLAERTGGTYSTLKVQPAELEDSGVYFCASSQAGMSQPQHFGDGTRLSIL.

The J gene is TRBJ2-7, the V gene TRBV7-8, with 10 positions matching TRBD2. The CDR3 spans 14 residues. J lost 6 bases, V lost 7 bases, and 9 bases had no gene match. CDR1 and CDR2 from the germline V gene are SGHVS and FQNEAQ. The DNA of the CDR3 is TGTGCCAGCACCTTGAGCGGGAGGGAAAGCGAGCAGTACTTC. It is translated as CASTLSGRESEQYF.

The rearrangement links TRBV4-1 to TRBJ1-5, with D perhaps matching TRBD1 (5 bases). Germline V gives CDR1 MGHRA, CDR2 YSYEKL. The CDR3 totals 16 residues. The V end lost 4 bases, the J end lost 2 bases, and 15 bases lay between the germline ends. The DNA of the CDR3 is TGCGCCAGCAGCCCCGAGGGCGGGGGTGGCAATCAGCCCCAGCATTTT. Translated, it gives CASSPEGGGGNQPQHF.

In its sample, this clone was seen once. The rearrangement joins TRBV4-1 to TRBJ2-2; no clear D gene. CDR1 and CDR2 (germline): MGHRA, YSYEKL. V gave up 0 bases and J gave up 6 bases, with 8 bases separating them. The CDR3 sequence is 14 residues long. The CDR3 region is CASSQDWVAGELFF. For the CDR3, the DNA is TGCGCCAGCAGCCAAGATTGGGTAGCCGGGGAGCTGTTTTTT.

In its sample, this clone was seen once. The chain couples TRBV28 to TRBJ1-2; perhaps TRBD1 as D (6 bases). CDR3 length: 14 residues. Trimming shortened V by 2 bases and J by 2 bases, and 9 bases separated the two germline ends. Germline V CDR1 and CDR2: MDHEN, SYDVKM. Here the CDR3 reads CASSLQGKNYGYTF. The CDR3 coding sequence is TGTGCCAGCAGTTTACAGGGGAAGAACTATGGCTACACCTTC.

This clone has more than one count but fewer than ten. CDR3 sequence: CASSLAPGGPAEQYF. The CDR3 coding sequence is TGTGCCAGCAGCTTGGCCCCAGGGGGCCCCGCCGAGCAGTACTTC. The genes are TRBV5-6 and TRBJ2-7; 8 bases are shared with TRBD1. The CDR3 is made up of 15 amino acids. Germline CDR1 SGHDT, CDR2 YYEEEE. V shed 0 bases, J shed 6 bases, and the junction held 8 bases outside the gene matches.

CDR3 sequence: CASSLDPRDNEQFF. The CDR3 DNA follows: TGTGCCAGCAGCTTGGACCCCAGGGACAATGAGCAGTTCTTC. The chain recombines TRBV5-4 with TRBJ2-1, with D perhaps matching TRBD1 (5 bases). V lost 0 bases, J lost 5 bases, and 9 bases lay in between. Germline CDR1 is SGHNT and CDR2 is YYREEE (reference sequence). The CDR3 has 14 amino acids.

V is TRBV9 and J is TRBJ2-7; 12 bases match TRBD2. Germline lookup yields CDR1 SGDLS and CDR2 YYNGEE. With 3 bases clipped from V and 6 bases from J, the junction kept 13 bases outside the gene matches. This CDR3 has 17 residues. CDR3 amino acids: CASSADYRLAGDREQYF. Here the CDR3 DNA reads TGTGCCAGCAGCGCCGACTACAGACTAGCGGGAGATCGCGAGCAGTACTTC. Full variable domain (remainder filled in from reference TRBV9 and TRBJ2-7): DSGVTQTPKHLITATGQRVTLRCSPRSGDLSVYWYQQSLDQGLQFLIQYYNGEERAKGNILERFSAQQFPDLHSELNLSSLELGDSALYFCASSADYRLAGDREQYFGPGTRLTVT.

V and J are TRBV28 and TRBJ1-4, with TRBD1 identical over 7 bases. Germline V CDR1 and CDR2: MDHEN, SYDVKM. The CDR3 extends over 17 amino acids. The V and J ends lost 5 bases and 7 bases, in that order; junction bases with no gene match: 16. The CDR3 bases are TGTGCCAGCAGTAGTCCCTTCCGTAGGGACAGACTTGAAAAACTGTTTTTT. It is translated as CASSSPFRRDRLEKLFF. The full variable domain, its missing parts supplied by reference TRBV28 and TRBJ1-4, is DVKVTQSSRYLVKRTGEKVFLECVQDMDHENMFWYRQDPGLGLRLIYFSYDVKMKEKGDIPEGYSVSREKKERFSLILESASTNQTSMYLCASSSPFRRDRLEKLFFGSGTQLSVL.

The rearrangement uses TRBV6-6 and TRBJ2-7, with TRBD2 identical over 7 bases. With V trimmed by 2 bases and J by 5 bases, 12 bases remained unmatched. Germline V gives CDR1 MNHNY, CDR2 SVGAGI (reference sequence). The CDR3 is made up of 16 amino acids. This CDR3 is CASSYLSSGPEDEQYF. The CDR3, as DNA: TGTGCCAGCAGTTACCTTTCTAGCGGACCAGAGGACGAGCAGTACTTC.

As regards this clone: The sample carries other DNA sequences with the same CDR3. The rearrangement links TRBV5-1 to TRBJ2-3; 8 bases line up with TRBD2. The CDR3 length is 16 residues. The V segment lost 0 bases and the J segment 1 base; nucleotides outside the gene matches: 4. Germline V gene lookup returns CDR1 SGHRS and CDR2 YFSETQ. The CDR3 protein is CASSLAGSGGTDTQYF. DNA for the CDR3: TGCGCCAGCAGCTTGGCCGGTAGCGGGGGCACAGATACGCAGTATTTT.

The V gene is TRBV5-6, the J gene TRBJ2-1; D uncertain. Per the germline V gene, CDR1 is SGHDT and CDR2 is YYEEEE. The germline V and J ends were trimmed by 0 bases and 0 bases, with 7 bases remaining between them. CDR3 length equals 15 residues. CDR3: CASSLGVPSYNEQFF. The CDR3 nucleotides are TGTGCCAGCAGCTTGGGGGTTCCCTCCTACAATGAGCAGTTCTTC.

The CDR3 loop reads CASSRPVHTEAFF. The CDR3 DNA is TGTGCCAGCAGCCGACCGGTTCACACTGAAGCTTTCTTT. The chain couples TRBV28 to TRBJ1-1; no firm D call. The V and J ends lost 6 bases and 3 bases respectively, with 11 bases between them. Germline V gene lookup returns CDR1 MDHEN and CDR2 SYDVKM. This CDR3 region has 13 residues. Full variable domain (remainder filled in from reference TRBV28 and TRBJ1-1): DVKVTQSSRYLVKRTGEKVFLECVQDMDHENMFWYRQDPGLGLRLIYFSYDVKMKEKGDIPEGYSVSREKKERFSLILESASTNQTSMYLCASSRPVHTEAFFGQGTRLTVV.

The rearrangement uses TRBV7-6 and TRBJ2-7; D not resolved. The germline V gene encodes CDR1 SGHVS and CDR2 FNYEAQ. The CDR3 consists of 13 residues. The ends were cut back, 1 base at V and 7 bases at J, with 11 bases in the middle. DNA for the CDR3: TGTGCCAGCAGCTTAGAGGCCCGTGGTGAGCAGTACTTC. Translation: CASSLEARGEQYF. Variable domain in full (rest from reference TRBV7-6 and TRBJ2-7): GAGVSQSPRYKVTKRGQDVALRCDPISGHVSLYWYRQALGQGPEFLTYFNYEAQQDKSGLPNDRFSAERPEGSISTLTIQRTEQRDSAMYRCASSLEARGEQYFGPGTRLTVT.

This clone has just one count. The chain has TRBV19 and TRBJ2-3; the D is unclear. In germline, CDR1 is LNHDA, CDR2 SQIVND (reference sequence). V lost 4 bases and J 9 bases, leaving 14 bases between the germline ends. This CDR3 is built from 13 residues. The CDR3 DNA sequence: TGTGCCAGTAGTACCTCCAGCCGACTCACGCAGTATTTT. As protein: CASSTSSRLTQYF.